A single sample gave rise to the 19 T cell receptor beta chains below, sequenced in a study of CD8 T cells in Susac syndrome. RNA, at about 0.5 to 1 ug, was reverse transcribed with random hexamers. Each CDR3 protein is one row after TCRdb ran MiXCR on the immunoSEQ multiplex PCR reads. The sample has around 300,000 distinct CDR3 sequences, 65% to 90% seen once. Material: CD8+ T cells from PBMCs. These receptors originate from a human donor with multiple sclerosis.

This chain's CDR3 is CASSEWLGHSISGANVLTF. The CDR3 DNA sequence: TGTGCCAGCAGTGAATGGCTAGGACACTCCATCTCTGGGGCCAACGTCCTGACTTTC. This rearrangement joins TRBV2 to TRBJ2-6; perhaps TRBD1 as D (5 bases). Germline assignment: CDR1 SNHLY and CDR2 FYNNEI. This CDR3 region has 19 residues. Trimming pared 2 bases from V and 0 bases from J, leaving 17 bases between.

In regard to this clonotype: The germline gene is not matched at one end of the junction; a read error may be the cause. The chain combines TRBV4-2 with TRBJ1-1, with D tentatively TRBD1 (5 bases). The CDR3 extends over 15 amino acids. Germline V gene lookup returns CDR1 LGHNA and CDR2 YNFKEQ. The CDR3 region has the DNA TGTGCCAGCAGCTTGGGAAGAGGGGTGAACGCTGAAGCTTTCTTT. It translates to CASSLGRGVNAEAFF.

The chain has TRBV11-1 and TRBJ2-1, with D perhaps TRBD2 (6 bases). V was pared by 1 base and J by 4 bases, with 20 bases between. This CDR3 contains 18 residues. Looked up from germline, CDR1 is SGHAT and CDR2 is FQDESV (reference sequence). CDR3 loop: CASSLVAVLVGEYNEQFF. The DNA of the CDR3 is TGTGCCAGCAGCTTAGTAGCGGTTCTAGTCGGCGAGTACAATGAGCAGTTCTTC.

The rearrangement uses TRBV6-4 and TRBJ2-7, with 9 bases aligning to TRBD2. V shed 3 bases and J 4 bases; nucleotides not matched to a gene: 7. Germline CDR1 MRHNA, CDR2 SNTAGT. The CDR3 runs to 15 residues. The CDR3 here is CASSEVAGDMYEQYF. CDR3 nucleotide sequence: TGTGCCAGCAGTGAAGTAGCGGGAGATATGTACGAGCAGTACTTC.

The gene calls are TRBV19 and TRBJ2-1; 9 nucleotides agree with TRBD2. V dropped 6 bases and J dropped 6; count of bases not matched to a gene: 9. CDR3 size: 15 residues. The germline V gene encodes CDR1 LNHDA and CDR2 SQIVND (reference sequence). The CDR3 sequence: CASSGPSGNGNEQFF. CDR3 nucleotide sequence: TGTGCCAGTAGCGGGCCTAGCGGGAACGGCAATGAGCAGTTCTTC. Supplemented by reference TRBV19 and TRBJ2-1, the full variable domain reads DGGITQSPKYLFRKEGQNVTLSCEQNLNHDAMYWYRQDPGQGLRLIYYSQIVNDFQKGDIAEGYSVSREKKESFPLTVTSAQKNPTAFYLCASSGPSGNGNEQFFGPGTRLTVL.

V gene TRBV28 combines with J gene TRBJ1-5; TRBD1 might be the D (6 bases). The CDR3 consists of 14 residues. Trimming took off 2 bases at V and 6 bases at J, with 11 bases between the two ends. CDR1 and CDR2 (germline): MDHEN, SYDVKM. The CDR3 is CASSLQGLSQPQHF. Here the CDR3 DNA reads TGTGCCAGCAGTTTACAGGGGTTAAGTCAGCCCCAGCATTTT.

The gene calls are TRBV7-2 and TRBJ2-7; D may be TRBD1 or TRBD2 (7 bases each). CDR3 length: 17 residues. Trimming cost V 7 bases and J 0 bases, with 22 bases left between them. The germline V gene has CDR1 SGHTA and CDR2 FQGNSA. In DNA form, the CDR3 reads TGTGCCAGCACCAACCGGGAGGACAGGATGAGCTCCTACGAGCAGTACTTC. Its translation is CASTNREDRMSSYEQYF.

The chain combines TRBV19 with TRBJ2-1, with D perhaps being TRBD1 or TRBD2 (5 bases each). The germline V gene has CDR1 LNHDA and CDR2 SQIVND (reference sequence). V gave up 5 bases and J gave up 4 bases, with 12 bases separating them. There are 14 residues in the CDR3. The CDR3, as DNA: TGTGCCAGTAGTTGGGGACCAACATACAATGAGCAGTTCTTC. Protein: CASSWGPTYNEQFF.

This chain uses TRBV3-1 with TRBJ2-1; 8 bases are shared with TRBD2. This CDR3 contains 12 residues. CDR1 and CDR2 from the germline V gene are LGHDT and YNNKEL (reference sequence). After removal of 8 bases from V and 15 bases from J, the junction contained 12 bases not matched to a gene. CDR3 amino acids: CASHSGTEARFF. The CDR3 DNA reads as TGTGCCAGCCATAGCGGGACCGAGGCGAGGTTCTTC.

In this sample, this clonotype turned up once. This sequence joins TRBV27 and TRBJ2-7, with 11 nucleotides matching TRBD2. CDR1 and CDR2 (germline): MNHEY, SMNVEV (reference sequence). The CDR3 is 18 residues long. After removal of 5 bases from V and 0 bases from J, the junction contained 12 bases not matched to a gene. Here the CDR3 DNA reads TGTGCCAGCAGTCCAACACTAGCGGGAGTGGGGAGCTCCTACGAGCAGTACTTC. Translation gives CASSPTLAGVGSSYEQYF.

The chain couples TRBV6-2 or TRBV6-3 to TRBJ2-7; no clear D gene. The CDR3 is made up of 14 amino acids. CDR1 and CDR2 (germline): MNHEY, SVGEGT. The V gene lost 2 bases and the J gene lost 4 bases, with 12 bases spanning the gap. CDR3: CASSYPPGRYEQYF. CDR3 DNA sequence: TGTGCCAGCAGTTACCCGCCCGGACGGTACGAGCAGTACTTC.

CDR3 protein: CASSYSNLQGGDGYTF. CDR3 sequence (DNA): TGTGCCAGCAGTTACTCGAATCTACAGGGAGGGGATGGCTACACCTTC. V usage is TRBV6-5 and J usage is TRBJ1-2; weak D call: TRBD1 (6 bases). V was clipped by 0 bases and J by 6 bases, with 17 bases between them. The germline gives CDR1 MNHEY, CDR2 SVGAGI. The CDR3 sequence is 16 residues long.

The chain is built from TRBV24-1 and TRBJ2-1, with 11 bases that match TRBD2. Germline-derived CDR1 and CDR2 are KGHDR and SFDVKD. The junction had 8 bases not matched to a gene; V was cut back by 4 bases and J by 7 bases. CDR3 size: 16 residues. The CDR3 DNA sequence: TGTGCCACCAGTGAGCGAGGGACTAGCGGAGGTAATGAGCAGTTCTTC. It translates to CATSERGTSGGNEQFF.

The chain couples TRBV19 to TRBJ2-3, with 8 positions matching TRBD1. This CDR3 region has 14 residues. J gave up 6 bases and V 6 bases, and 8 bases lay outside the gene matches. Germline V CDR1 and CDR2: LNHDA, SQIVND (reference sequence). The CDR3 region has the DNA TGTGCCAGTAGGTTGACAGGGGCCGCGGATACGCAGTATTTT. The encoded protein is CASRLTGAADTQYF.

V usage is TRBV4-3 and J usage is TRBJ2-1; 10 nucleotides match TRBD2. CDR3 length equals 16 residues. Trimming removed 3 bases from V and 5 bases from J; junction bases left unmatched: 7. Germline V CDR1 and CDR2: LGHNA, YSLEER. DNA of the CDR3: TGCGCCAGCAGCCAGGCGAGCGGGAGGGTACACAATGAGCAGTTCTTC. It encodes CASSQASGRVHNEQFF.

V usage is TRBV20-1 and J usage is TRBJ2-1; 7 nucleotides match TRBD2. The CDR3 loop spans 16 amino acids. Losses at the gene ends were 0 bases for V and 0 bases for J; bases not matched to a gene: 5. From germline, CDR1 is DFQATT and CDR2 SNEGSKA (reference sequence). The CDR3 coding sequence is TGCAGTGCTAGAGAGTTCCCGGGAGGCTCCTACAATGAGCAGTTCTTC. This sequence encodes CSAREFPGGSYNEQFF.

V gene TRBV15 combines with J gene TRBJ2-3; 7 nucleotides line up with TRBD2. Unmatched junction bases numbered 13, after V lost 5 bases and J lost 2 bases. The germline CDR1 and CDR2 sequences are LNHNV and YYDKDF (reference sequence). CDR3 size: 17 residues. Written as DNA, the CDR3 is TGTGCCACCAGCGGCCGAGTTCCAGCGGGACCCACAGATACGCAGTATTTT. This encodes CATSGRVPAGPTDTQYF.

This chain connects TRBV12-3 or TRBV12-4 to TRBJ1-5; no reliable D call. The CDR3 is made up of 14 amino acids. Trimming removed 7 bases from V and 7 bases from J, with 17 bases in between. The CDR3 loop is CASTPSLSLQPQHF. The CDR3 bases are TGTGCCAGCACCCCTTCCCTAAGTTTGCAGCCCCAGCATTTT.

The chain combines TRBV12-3 or TRBV12-4 with TRBJ1-1; the match to TRBD1 covers 7 bases. The CDR3 is 14 amino acids. Trimming cost V 5 bases and J 3 bases; bases outside gene matches: 6. CDR3 bases: TGTGCCAGCAGTCAACAGGGGCGGGACACTGAAGCTTTCTTT. It encodes CASSQQGRDTEAFF.